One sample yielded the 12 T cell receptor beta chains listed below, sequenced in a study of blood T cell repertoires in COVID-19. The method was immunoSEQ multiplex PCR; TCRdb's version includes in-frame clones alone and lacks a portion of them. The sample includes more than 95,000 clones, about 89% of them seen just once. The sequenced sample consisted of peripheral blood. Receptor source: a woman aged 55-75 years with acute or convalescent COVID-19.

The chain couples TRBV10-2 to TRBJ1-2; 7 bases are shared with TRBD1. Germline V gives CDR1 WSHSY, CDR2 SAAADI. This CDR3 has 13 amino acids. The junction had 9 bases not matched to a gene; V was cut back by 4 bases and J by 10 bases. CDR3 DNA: TGCGCCAGCAGTGGTCTGGGACAGCGCTCCTACACCTTC. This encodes CASSGLGQRSYTF.

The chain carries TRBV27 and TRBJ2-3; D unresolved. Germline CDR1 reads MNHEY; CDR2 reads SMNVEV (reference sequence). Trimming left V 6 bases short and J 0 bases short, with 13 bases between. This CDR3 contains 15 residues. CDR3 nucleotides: TGTGCCAGCAGCTCCCCCCCAACTAGCACAGATACGCAGTATTTT. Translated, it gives CASSSPPTSTDTQYF.

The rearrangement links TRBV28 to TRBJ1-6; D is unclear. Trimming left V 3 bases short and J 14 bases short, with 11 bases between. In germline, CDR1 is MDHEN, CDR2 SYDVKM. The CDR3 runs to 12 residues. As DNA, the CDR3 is TGTGCCAGCAGTTTGAGGATTGGAGCCCTCCACTTT. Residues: CASSLRIGALHF.

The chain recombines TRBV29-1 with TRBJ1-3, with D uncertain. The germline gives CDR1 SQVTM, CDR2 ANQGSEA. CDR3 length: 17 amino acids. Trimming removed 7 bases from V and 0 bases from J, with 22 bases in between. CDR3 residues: CSAAGLLKGSSGNTIYF. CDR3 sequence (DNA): TGCAGCGCCGCGGGTCTCTTGAAAGGATCCTCTGGAAACACCATATATTTT.

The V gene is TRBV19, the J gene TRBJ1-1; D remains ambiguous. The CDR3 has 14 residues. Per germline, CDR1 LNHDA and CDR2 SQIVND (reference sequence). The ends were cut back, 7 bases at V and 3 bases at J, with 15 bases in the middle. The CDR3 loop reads CASTEAGVHTEAFF. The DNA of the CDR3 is TGTGCCAGTACCGAGGCGGGAGTTCACACTGAAGCTTTCTTT.

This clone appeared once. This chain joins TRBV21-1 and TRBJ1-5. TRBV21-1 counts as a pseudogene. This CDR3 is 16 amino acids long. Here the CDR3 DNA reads TGTGCCAGCAGCAAAGTAGGAGGGAATTCAGGGCAGCCCCAGCATTTT. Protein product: CASSKVGGNSGQPQHF.

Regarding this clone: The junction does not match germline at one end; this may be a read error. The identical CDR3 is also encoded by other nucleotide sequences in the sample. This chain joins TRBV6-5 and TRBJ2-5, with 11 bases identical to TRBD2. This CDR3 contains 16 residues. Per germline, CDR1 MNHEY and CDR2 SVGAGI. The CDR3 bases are TGTGCTAGCAGTTACTCTCTGACTAGCGGGAAAGAGACCCAGTACTTC. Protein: CASSYSLTSGKETQYF.

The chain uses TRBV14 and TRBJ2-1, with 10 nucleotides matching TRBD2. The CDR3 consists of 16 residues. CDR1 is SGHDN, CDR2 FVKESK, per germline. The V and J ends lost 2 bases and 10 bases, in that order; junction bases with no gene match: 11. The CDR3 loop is CASSQKREGLVVEQFF. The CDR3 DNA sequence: TGTGCCAGCAGCCAAAAGCGGGAGGGCCTAGTCGTCGAGCAGTTCTTC.

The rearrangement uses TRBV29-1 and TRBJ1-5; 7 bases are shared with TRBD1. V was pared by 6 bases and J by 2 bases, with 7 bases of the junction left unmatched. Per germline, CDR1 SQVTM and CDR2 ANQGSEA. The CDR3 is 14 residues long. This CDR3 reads CSVAQGTGNQPQHF. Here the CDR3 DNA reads TGCAGCGTCGCACAGGGGACTGGCAATCAGCCCCAGCATTTT.

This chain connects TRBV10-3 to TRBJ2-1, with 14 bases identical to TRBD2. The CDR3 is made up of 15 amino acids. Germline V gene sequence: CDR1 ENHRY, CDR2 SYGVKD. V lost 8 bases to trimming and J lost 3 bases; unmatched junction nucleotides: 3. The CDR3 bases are TGTGCCATCCAAGGGACTAGCGGGAGCTACAATGAGCAGTTCTTC. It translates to CAIQGTSGSYNEQFF.

The CDR3 DNA reads TGTGCCAGCAGCCCCCCCGGCAAGCGGGGGAACAATGAGCAGTTCTTC. Translation gives CASSPPGKRGNNEQFF. V and J are TRBV16 and TRBJ2-1, with TRBD2 matching 8 bases. The CDR3 extends over 16 amino acids. The V and J ends lost 4 bases and 5 bases, in that order; junction bases with no gene match: 10. Germline assignment: CDR1 KGHSY and CDR2 FQNENV. The full variable domain, rest sourced from reference TRBV16 and TRBJ2-1, is GEEVAQTPKHLVRGEGQKAKLYCAPIKGHSYVFWYQQVLKNEFKFLISFQNENVFDETGMPKERFSAKCLPNSPCSLEIQATKLEDSAVYFCASSPPGKRGNNEQFFGPGTRLTVL.

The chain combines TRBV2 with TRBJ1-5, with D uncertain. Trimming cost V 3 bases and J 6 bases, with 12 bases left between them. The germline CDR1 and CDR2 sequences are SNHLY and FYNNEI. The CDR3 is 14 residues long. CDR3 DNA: TGTGCCAGCAGTGACCGGGTCGCAACTCAGCCCCAGCATTTT. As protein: CASSDRVATQPQHF.